This is a list of T cell receptor beta chains from one sample in a study of vaccination and CD4 T cells after COVID-19. These receptors are not linked to any known antigen. TCRdb processed the PCR reads anew with MiXCR; each CDR3 protein has one entry. The sample yields some 21,000 distinct CDR3 sequences, 45% to 55% seen once. The specimen comprised CD4+ T cells from blood, cultured in vitro, sampled about 7 months after SARS-CoV-2 vaccination. The origin of the receptors is a human donor who had recovered from COVID-19. The CDR3 runs from the conserved cysteine through the conserved F or W. The order of the fields is J gene, V gene, CDR3 protein.

TRBJ1-1 | TRBV7-8 | CASSLTSPYTEAFF
TRBJ1-2 | TRBV29-1 | CSATTGGWGYTF
TRBJ1-6 | TRBV2 | CASTGDFNSPLHF
TRBJ2-3 | TRBV6-5 | CASSLGLAGAGDTQYF
TRBJ1-6 | TRBV27 | CASSLFPGQGVSPLHF
TRBJ1-5 | TRBV19 | CASSMARGVGRNQPQHF
TRBJ2-5 | TRBV7-2 | CASSSPGLAGGETQYF
TRBJ2-7 | TRBV20-1 | CSAADRRILGEQYF
TRBJ1-1 | TRBV9 | CASSSPRSTEAFF
TRBJ1-5 | TRBV6-1 | CASSGNSNQPQHF
TRBJ1-1 | TRBV6-1 | CAIRVDRVAFF
TRBJ1-5 | TRBV6-1 | CASGEQALYFNQPQHF
TRBJ1-1 | TRBV5-1 | CASSFVEDTEAFF
TRBJ2-5 | TRBV7-6 | CASSQPDSEETQYF
TRBJ2-5 | TRBV20-1 | CSALGLRQGQETQYF
TRBJ2-2 | TRBV6-1 | CASSEWASGRNGELFF
TRBJ2-5 | TRBV29-1 | CSVVRWQQETQYF
TRBJ1-2 | TRBV14 | CASSHQGRKDYGYTF
TRBJ2-5 | TRBV24-1 | CATSDLSEETQYF
TRBJ1-6 | TRBV19 | CASSHRTGIGSPLHF
TRBJ1-2 | TRBV7-2 | CASSLDAERGGRSGYTF
TRBJ2-5 | TRBV10-3 | CAISESRGPQETQYF
TRBJ1-2 | TRBV19 | CASSPRTDYYGYTF
TRBJ2-5 | TRBV28 | CASSTVGLGGETQYF
TRBJ2-1 | TRBV15 | CATSRGGVGGQFF
TRBJ1-1 | TRBV6-1 | CASSEQGRVNTEAFF
TRBJ2-7 | TRBV15 | CATSRPAGGVSYEQYF
TRBJ1-5 | TRBV6-1 | CASKPGKSNQPQHF
TRBJ1-2 | TRBV7-9 | CASRKTGGSGYTF
TRBJ2-5 | TRBV20-1 | CSLRLAEETQYF
TRBJ2-5 | TRBV2 | CASRRTGQQETQYF
TRBJ2-2 | TRBV7-9 | CASSVSGGHTGELFF
TRBJ2-7 | TRBV7-2 | CASSQRTGSSYEQYF
TRBJ1-5 | TRBV20-1 | CSVRGQFNQPQHF
TRBJ2-1 | TRBV7-9 | CASSTGTGGYNEQFF
TRBJ2-1 | TRBV7-2 | CASSLEIAGGPEQFF
TRBJ2-6 | TRBV6-1 | CASNPIAGSGANVLTF
TRBJ2-3 | TRBV24-1 | CATSDYRGITDTQYF
TRBJ1-6 | TRBV5-4 | CASSPGWGDNSPLHF
TRBJ1-1 | TRBV4-1 | CASSQVSLRGGGNTEAFF
TRBJ2-3 | TRBV7-2 | CASGVRQGTDTQYF
TRBJ1-1 | TRBV6-1 | CASSERENTEAFF
TRBJ2-7 | TRBV7-9 | CASSLVSVSVSSYEQYF
TRBJ2-7 | TRBV20-1 | CSAKGREGYYEQYF
TRBJ2-5 | TRBV7-6 | CASSLDGAGETQYF
TRBJ1-1 | TRBV6-2/TRBV6-3 | CASRGLSNTEAFF